This entry lists 25 T cell receptor beta chains sequenced from one sample in a study of Ad26.COV2.S vaccination and SARS-CoV-2 variants. Some clones are missing from TCRdb's copy, which holds only in-frame ones; the method was immunoSEQ multiplex PCR. The table records about 390,000 clones, around 93% of them present only once. Specified treatment: roughly 20 received Ad26.COV2.S at low or high dose, single or two shots; about 5 received placebo; per-sample allocation not given. Sampling was performed 63 days after the first vaccine or placebo injection. The sequencing here drew on peripheral blood, taken in a trial of Ad26.COV2.S vaccine versus placebo. These receptors originate from a person between 18 and 65 years old who received the Ad26.COV2.S COVID-19 vaccine or a placebo.

V is TRBV24-1 and J is TRBJ1-2; TRBD1 is a possible D gene (5 bases). This CDR3 is built from 12 residues. In germline, CDR1 is KGHDR, CDR2 SFDVKD. V was shortened by 4 bases and J by 7 bases, with 9 bases between the two germline ends. The CDR3 DNA reads as TGTGCCACCAGTGACTCCAGGGTTGGCTACACCTTC. This encodes CATSDSRVGYTF.

This clone was detected once. The chain combines TRBV30 with TRBJ2-7; D is undetermined. CDR1 is GTSNPN, CDR2 SVGIG, per germline (reference sequence). Trimming took off 2 bases at V and 2 bases at J, with 13 bases between the two ends. This CDR3 comprises 14 residues. The CDR3 sequence is CAWSPPGPPYEQYF. The CDR3 DNA is TGTGCCTGGAGTCCGCCGGGCCCTCCCTACGAGCAGTACTTC.

This chain joins TRBV30 and TRBJ1-1; TRBD1 matches at 7 bases. There are 16 residues in the CDR3. The germline V gene has CDR1 GTSNPN and CDR2 SVGIG (reference sequence). Trimming cost V 0 bases and J 1 base; bases outside gene matches: 8. Written as DNA, the CDR3 is TGTGCCTGGAGTGTACGGTCGACAGGGAAGAACACTGAAGCTTTCTTT. Translation: CAWSVRSTGKNTEAFF.

Comments on this clone: The sample contains more than one DNA sequence encoding this CDR3. The rearrangement joins TRBV9 to TRBJ1-1; D unclear. V gave up 0 bases and J gave up 0 bases, with 3 bases separating them. Germline lookup yields CDR1 SGDLS and CDR2 YYNGEE. The CDR3 sequence is 13 residues long. CDR3 nucleotide sequence: TGTGCCAGCAGCGTAGAAATGAACACTGAAGCTTTCTTT. Translating gives CASSVEMNTEAFF.

This chain joins TRBV10-1 and TRBJ1-2; no clear D. This CDR3 contains 12 residues. Between the trimmed V and J ends, which lost 2 bases and 4 bases, there was a span of 5 bases. CDR1 is WNHNN, CDR2 SYGVQD, per germline (reference sequence). Here the CDR3 DNA reads TGCGCCAGCAGTGAGGGGTCCTATGGCTACACCTTC. It yields the protein CASSEGSYGYTF.

The chain links TRBV19 to TRBJ2-7; 7 bases agree with TRBD2. CDR1 is LNHDA, CDR2 SQIVND, per germline (reference sequence). The CDR3 has 14 amino acids. J was trimmed by 3 bases and V by 2 bases; bases with no gene match: 4. The CDR3 reads CASSISGEGYEQYF. The CDR3 DNA is TGTGCCAGTAGTATATCTGGGGAGGGCTACGAGCAGTACTTC.

The CDR3 DNA reads TGTGCCTGGAGTCTACGTCCGAACACTGAAGCTTTCTTT. Protein sequence: CAWSLRPNTEAFF. The chain has TRBV30 and TRBJ1-1; D gene ambiguous. Trimming took 2 bases from V and 1 from J, leaving 8 bases between them. The CDR3 is made up of 13 amino acids. CDR1 and CDR2 from the germline V gene are GTSNPN and SVGIG (reference sequence). The whole variable domain, filled in from reference TRBV30 and TRBJ1-1, reads SQTIHQWPATLVQPVGSPLSLECTVEGTSNPNLYWYRQAAGRGLQLLFYSVGIGQISSEVPQNLSASRPQDRQFILSSKKLLLSDSGFYLCAWSLRPNTEAFFGQGTRLTVV.

The chain links TRBV28 to TRBJ2-1; D could derive from TRBD1 or TRBD2 (5 bases each). Germline V gives CDR1 MDHEN, CDR2 SYDVKM. Trimming removed 6 bases from V and 6 bases from J, with 18 bases in between. The CDR3 spans 15 residues. This CDR3 is CASSLSVRGRNEQFF. The CDR3 DNA follows: TGTGCCAGCAGCCTCTCCGTGAGGGGCCGCAATGAGCAGTTCTTC.

This sequence joins TRBV24-1 and TRBJ2-2, with 7 bases identical to TRBD1. This CDR3 region has 15 residues. From germline, CDR1 is KGHDR and CDR2 SFDVKD. The ends lost 7 bases at V and 1 base at J; junction bases unmatched: 5. CDR3 nucleotides: TGTGCCACCAGACCCGGGACAGTGAACACCGGGGAGCTGTTTTTT. Residues: CATRPGTVNTGELFF.

V gene TRBV3-1 (or the pseudogene TRBV3-2) combines with J gene TRBJ2-1; 8 nucleotides match TRBD1. V trimming: 4 bases; J trimming: 1 base; junction bases outside the gene matches: 3. Germline CDR1 and CDR2: LGHDT and YNNKEL (reference sequence). The CDR3 length is 15 residues. The DNA of the CDR3 is TGTGCCAGCAGCCCAGACAGGGGATCCTACAATGAGCAGTTCTTC. It codes for CASSPDRGSYNEQFF.

This clone turned up a few times. The chain combines TRBV7-9 with TRBJ2-7; D call uncertain. The CDR3 contains 13 residues. V shed 3 bases and J shed 4 bases, with 10 bases lying between them. Per the germline V gene, CDR1 is SEHNR and CDR2 is FQNEAQ (reference sequence). CDR3 residues: CASSFVDQYEQYF. In DNA form, the CDR3 reads TGTGCCAGCAGCTTTGTAGATCAGTACGAGCAGTACTTC.

V is TRBV7-9 and J is TRBJ2-5, with 7 positions matching TRBD2. In germline, CDR1 is SEHNR, CDR2 FQNEAQ (reference sequence). V trimming: 4 bases; J trimming: 3 bases; junction bases outside the gene matches: 14. CDR3 length: 17 residues. In nucleotides, the CDR3 is TGTGCCAGCAGCTCTAAGCTCCGGGACTATCCCAAAGAGACCCAGTACTTC. Amino acid sequence: CASSSKLRDYPKETQYF.

The gene calls are TRBV19 and TRBJ2-7, with 9 nucleotides matching TRBD2. This CDR3 has 18 residues. CDR1 LNHDA and CDR2 SQIVND come from the germline V gene (reference sequence). J was trimmed by 2 bases and V by 2 bases; bases with no gene match: 13. The CDR3 DNA reads as TGTGCCAGTAGTATAACGATTCCTAGCGGGGTCACGACCTACGAGCAGTACTTC. Amino acids: CASSITIPSGVTTYEQYF.

The V and J genes are TRBV5-1 and TRBJ2-5; TRBD2 agrees at 12 bases. The CDR3 has 15 amino acids. V lost 5 bases to trimming and J lost 2 bases; unmatched junction nucleotides: 4. Per germline, CDR1 SGHRS and CDR2 YFSETQ. CDR3: CASRAGLAGQETQYF. The CDR3, as DNA: TGCGCCAGCAGAGCGGGACTAGCGGGTCAAGAGACCCAGTACTTC.

The chain links TRBV4-3 to TRBJ1-2, with 9 bases identical to TRBD1. Losses at the gene ends were 0 bases for V and 5 bases for J; bases not matched to a gene: 13. The germline V gene encodes CDR1 LGHNA and CDR2 YSLEER. There are 18 residues in the CDR3. Written as DNA, the CDR3 is TGCGCCAGCAGCCAAGATGGGACCTGGACAGGGGCCTCTTATGGCTACACCTTC. It codes for CASSQDGTWTGASYGYTF.

The chain carries TRBV28 and TRBJ1-4, with a possible D match to TRBD1 (5 bases). With 5 bases removed from V and 5 bases from J, the gap between germline ends came to 21 bases. The CDR3 has 17 amino acids. Germline V CDR1 and CDR2: MDHEN, SYDVKM. The CDR3 region is CASSGPGRRVLNEKLFF. The DNA for the CDR3 is TGTGCCAGCAGTGGACCGGGACGGAGGGTCCTAAATGAAAAACTGTTTTTT.

The chain carries TRBV5-1 and TRBJ2-5, with D perhaps TRBD2 (5 bases). Germline V gives CDR1 SGHRS, CDR2 YFSETQ. The length of the CDR3 is 13 residues. Deletions cut 3 bases from V and 5 bases from J, with 11 bases between. CDR3 region: CASSWTASETQYF. Written as DNA, the CDR3 is TGCGCCAGCAGCTGGACTGCCAGCGAGACCCAGTACTTC.

The rearrangement links TRBV6-2 or TRBV6-3 to TRBJ1-2; D perhaps matches TRBD1 (5 bases). Per germline, CDR1 MNHEY and CDR2 SVGEGT. The ends were cut back, 5 bases at V and 3 bases at J, with 19 bases in the middle. The CDR3 extends over 16 amino acids. The CDR3: CASSLPPRGGDYGYTF. The CDR3 region has the DNA TGTGCCAGCAGTCTACCACCTCGTGGGGGAGACTATGGCTACACCTTC.

The rearrangement links TRBV18 to TRBJ2-2, with D tentatively TRBD1 or TRBD2 (5 bases each). The length of the CDR3 is 16 residues. V lost 0 bases and J 0 bases, leaving 8 bases between the germline ends. CDR1 and CDR2 from the germline V gene are KGHSH and LQKENI. The CDR3 loop reads CASSPPEGPNTGELFF. CDR3 nucleotide sequence: TGTGCCAGCTCACCACCTGAGGGACCGAACACCGGGGAGCTGTTTTTT.

This chain joins TRBV2 and TRBJ2-7; D is unclear. V lost 4 bases, J lost 1 base, and 5 bases lay in between. CDR1 is SNHLY, CDR2 FYNNEI, per germline. The length of the CDR3 is 12 residues. CDR3 sequence reads: CASSGESYEQYF. CDR3 nucleotides: TGTGCCAGCAGTGGCGAGTCCTACGAGCAGTACTTC.

The rearrangement joins TRBV4-1 to TRBJ2-7; D gene ambiguous. V lost 0 bases and J lost 3, with 12 bases in between. The CDR3 runs to 15 residues. Germline CDR1 reads MGHRA; CDR2 reads YSYEKL. The CDR3 DNA reads TGCGCCAGCAGCCAAGATGAGCACGAAAGCTACGAGCAGTACTTC. This sequence encodes CASSQDEHESYEQYF.

The chain has TRBV14 and TRBJ2-3; tentative D call: TRBD2 (6 bases). CDR3 size: 16 residues. The germline CDR1 and CDR2 sequences are SGHDN and FVKESK. V dropped 0 bases and J dropped 1 base, with 11 bases sitting between them. CDR3: CASSQDRGFRTDTQYF. In DNA, the CDR3 is TGTGCCAGCAGCCAAGATCGGGGGTTCCGCACAGATACGCAGTATTTT. The full variable domain, rest sourced from reference TRBV14 and TRBJ2-3, is EAGVTQFPSHSVIEKGQTVTLRCDPISGHDNLYWYRRVMGKEIKFLLHFVKESKQDESGMPNNRFLAERTGGTYSTLKVQPAELEDSGVYFCASSQDRGFRTDTQYFGPGTRLTVL.

This clone was seen just once. The genes are TRBV2 and TRBJ1-5, with D uncertain. This CDR3 is 14 amino acids long. In germline, CDR1 is SNHLY, CDR2 FYNNEI. Trimming cost V 2 bases and J 1 base, with 6 bases left between them. CDR3 nucleotide sequence: TGTGCCAGCAGTGAATGGACGAGCAATCAGCCCCAGCATTTT. Translation: CASSEWTSNQPQHF.

The chain combines TRBV27 with TRBJ1-2, with TRBD1 matching 9 bases. CDR1 is MNHEY, CDR2 SMNVEV, per germline (reference sequence). The CDR3 has 14 residues. With 5 bases clipped from V and 5 bases from J, the junction kept 6 bases outside the gene matches. CDR3 coding DNA: TGTGCCAGCAGTCACCGGGACAGGGAATATGGCTACACCTTC. Encoded protein: CASSHRDREYGYTF.

This rearrangement joins TRBV9 to TRBJ1-3; TRBD1 agrees at 7 bases. V lost 5 bases, J lost 2 bases, and 7 bases stayed unmatched. CDR1 and CDR2 from the germline V gene are SGDLS and YYNGEE. The CDR3 runs to 15 residues. CDR3 amino acids: CASSEQGSTGNTIYF. Written as DNA, the CDR3 is TGTGCCAGCAGTGAACAGGGGTCTACTGGAAACACCATATATTTT.